These 5 T cell receptor beta chains came from one sample sequenced in a study of blood T cell repertoires in COVID-19. TCRdb keeps only in-frame clones here, not all; method: immunoSEQ multiplex PCR. The sample holds about 230,000 clones; roughly 86% are singletons and the top ten take about 4%. Material for sequencing was PBMCs or T cells enriched from blood (not recorded which). The receptors were gathered from a woman aged 25 to 39 with acute COVID-19.

The chain has TRBV19 and TRBJ1-2, with TRBD1 as a possible D gene (5 bases). V dropped 9 bases and J dropped 4 bases, with 15 bases sitting between them. The CDR3 length is 13 residues. Germline-derived CDR1 and CDR2 are LNHDA and SQIVND (reference sequence). CDR3 nucleotides: TGTGCCAGCAGCGACGGGGGTGCCTATGGCTACACCTTC. It codes for CASSDGGAYGYTF.

The chain recombines TRBV6-1 with TRBJ2-1, with D uncertain. V lost 1 base and J lost 2, with 6 bases in between. CDR1 and CDR2 (germline): MNHNS, SASEGT. CDR3 length: 14 residues. The CDR3 coding sequence is TGTGCCAGCAGTGAAGGACGGGCCTACAATGAGCAGTTCTTC. Protein: CASSEGRAYNEQFF.

The V and J genes are TRBV7-7 and TRBJ2-7, with 10 bases aligning to TRBD1. Germline V gives CDR1 SSHAT, CDR2 FNYEAQ (reference sequence). Unmatched junction bases numbered 5, after V lost 1 base and J lost 5 bases. This CDR3 has 15 residues. The CDR3 region has the DNA TGTGCCAGCAGCTTAGGGACAGGGGGAAGAGACGAGCAGTACTTC. Its translation is CASSLGTGGRDEQYF.

This chain connects TRBV2 to TRBJ2-1; 8 bases match TRBD2. The CDR3 totals 13 residues. V lost 7 bases to trimming and J lost 6 bases; unmatched junction nucleotides: 5. Per the germline V gene, CDR1 is SNHLY and CDR2 is FYNNEI. The CDR3 here is CASTTGTSNEQFF. CDR3 DNA: TGTGCCAGCACTACCGGGACTAGCAATGAGCAGTTCTTC.

The chain links TRBV2 to TRBJ1-5, with 9 bases aligning to TRBD1. Looked up from germline, CDR1 is SNHLY and CDR2 is FYNNEI. CDR3 size: 15 residues. After removal of 4 bases from V and 2 bases from J, the junction contained 3 bases not matched to a gene. The CDR3 DNA sequence: TGTGCCAGCAGTGTCTGGACAGGGGGCAATCAGCCCCAGCATTTT. It yields the protein CASSVWTGGNQPQHF.